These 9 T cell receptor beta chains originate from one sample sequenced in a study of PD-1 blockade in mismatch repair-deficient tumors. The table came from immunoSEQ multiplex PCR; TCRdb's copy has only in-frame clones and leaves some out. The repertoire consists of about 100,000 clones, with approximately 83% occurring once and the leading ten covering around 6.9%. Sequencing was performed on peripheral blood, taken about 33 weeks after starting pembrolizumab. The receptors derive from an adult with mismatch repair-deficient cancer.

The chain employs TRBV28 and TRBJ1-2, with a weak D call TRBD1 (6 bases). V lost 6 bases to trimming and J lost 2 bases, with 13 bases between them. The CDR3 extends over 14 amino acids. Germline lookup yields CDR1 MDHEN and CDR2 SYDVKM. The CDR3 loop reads CASRGEQGNYGYTF. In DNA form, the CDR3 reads TGTGCCAGCAGAGGGGAACAGGGCAACTATGGCTACACCTTC.

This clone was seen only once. The CDR3, as DNA: TGTGCCAGCAGCTCGGGACTAGCGGGAGACCGGGAGCAGTTCTTC. This encodes CASSSGLAGDREQFF. V is TRBV7-2 and J is TRBJ2-1, with 14 bases identical to TRBD2. Trimming at V came to 4 bases and at J to 10 bases, leaving 6 bases not matched to a gene. In germline, CDR1 is SGHTA, CDR2 FQGNSA. CDR3 size: 15 residues.

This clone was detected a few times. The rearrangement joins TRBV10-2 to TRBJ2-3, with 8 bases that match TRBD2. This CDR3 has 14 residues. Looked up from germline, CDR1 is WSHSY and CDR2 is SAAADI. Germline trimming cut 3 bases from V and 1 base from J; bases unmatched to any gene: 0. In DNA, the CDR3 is TGCGCCAGCAGTGACGGGGGGGGCACAGATACGCAGTATTTT. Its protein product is CASSDGGGTDTQYF.

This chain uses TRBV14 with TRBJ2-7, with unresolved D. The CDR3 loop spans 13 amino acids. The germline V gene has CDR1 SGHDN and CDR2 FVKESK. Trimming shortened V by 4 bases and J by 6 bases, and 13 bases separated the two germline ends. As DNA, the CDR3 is TGTGCCAGCAGCCCCACCTCTGGGCTCGAGCAGTACTTC. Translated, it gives CASSPTSGLEQYF.

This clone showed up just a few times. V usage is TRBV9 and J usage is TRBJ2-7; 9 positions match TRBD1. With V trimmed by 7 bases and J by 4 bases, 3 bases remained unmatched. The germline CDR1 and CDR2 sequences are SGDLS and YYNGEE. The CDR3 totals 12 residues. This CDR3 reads CASQGQGYEQYF. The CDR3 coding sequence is TGTGCCAGCCAGGGACAGGGTTACGAGCAGTACTTC. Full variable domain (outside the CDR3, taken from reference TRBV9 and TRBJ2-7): DSGVTQTPKHLITATGQRVTLRCSPRSGDLSVYWYQQSLDQGLQFLIQYYNGEERAKGNILERFSAQQFPDLHSELNLSSLELGDSALYFCASQGQGYEQYFGPGTRLTVT.

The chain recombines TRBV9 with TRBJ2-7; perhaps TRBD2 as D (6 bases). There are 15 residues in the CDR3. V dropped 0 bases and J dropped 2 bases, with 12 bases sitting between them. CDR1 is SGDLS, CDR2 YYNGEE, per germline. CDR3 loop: CASSVAPGLAYEQYF. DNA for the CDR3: TGTGCCAGCAGCGTAGCGCCGGGACTTGCCTACGAGCAGTACTTC.

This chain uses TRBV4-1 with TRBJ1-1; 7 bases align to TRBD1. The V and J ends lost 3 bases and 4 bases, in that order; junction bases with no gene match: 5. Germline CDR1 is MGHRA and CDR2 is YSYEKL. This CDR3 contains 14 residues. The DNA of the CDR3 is TGCGCCAGCAGCCAGAGACAGGGTCTCACTGAAGCTTTCTTT. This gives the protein CASSQRQGLTEAFF.

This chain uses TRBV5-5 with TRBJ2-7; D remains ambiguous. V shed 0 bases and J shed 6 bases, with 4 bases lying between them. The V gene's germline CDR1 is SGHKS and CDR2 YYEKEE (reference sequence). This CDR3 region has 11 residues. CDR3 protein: CASSLGGEQYF. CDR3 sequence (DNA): TGTGCCAGCAGCTTGGGGGGCGAGCAGTACTTC.

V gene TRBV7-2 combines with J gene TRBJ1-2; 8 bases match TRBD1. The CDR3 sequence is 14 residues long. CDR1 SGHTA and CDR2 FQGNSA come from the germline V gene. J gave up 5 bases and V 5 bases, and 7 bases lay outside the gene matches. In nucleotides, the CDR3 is TGTGCCAGCAGCACGCGGACAGGGCAGTATGGCTACACCTTC. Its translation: CASSTRTGQYGYTF.